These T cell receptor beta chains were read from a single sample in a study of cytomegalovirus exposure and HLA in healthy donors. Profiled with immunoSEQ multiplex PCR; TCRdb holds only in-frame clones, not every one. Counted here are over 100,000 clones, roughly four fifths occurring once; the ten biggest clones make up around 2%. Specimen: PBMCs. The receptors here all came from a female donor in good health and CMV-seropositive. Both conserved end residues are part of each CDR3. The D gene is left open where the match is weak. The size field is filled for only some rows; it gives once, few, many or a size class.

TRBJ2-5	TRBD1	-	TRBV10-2	TGCGCCAGCAGTGATCGGGGACAGGGGGAGTCAGAGGCAGAGACCCAGTACTTC	CASSDRGQGESEAETQYF
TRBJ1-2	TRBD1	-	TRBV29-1	TGCAGCGTGGCCGGGACAGGCTATGGCTACACCTTC	CSVAGTGYGYTF
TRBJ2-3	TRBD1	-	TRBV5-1	TGCGCCAGCAGCTTAGGGACAGGGCTTGACACAGATACGCAGTATTTT	CASSLGTGLDTDTQYF
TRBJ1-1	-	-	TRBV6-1	TGTGCCAGCAGTGAAGAGAGTCGTGCTGAAGCTTTCTTT	CASSEESRAEAFF
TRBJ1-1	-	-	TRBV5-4	TGTGCCAGCAGCGTAAAAGATCTAATGAACACTGAAGCTTTCTTT	CASSVKDLMNTEAFF
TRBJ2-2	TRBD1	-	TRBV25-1	TGTGCCAGCAGTGAATATCGGACAGGAGACACCGGGGAGCTGTTTTTT	CASSEYRTGDTGELFF
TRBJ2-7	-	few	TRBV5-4	TGTGCCAGCAGCTTCTCCGAGCAGTACTTC	CASSFSEQYF
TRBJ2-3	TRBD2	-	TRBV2	TGTGCCAGCAGGAGCCGAAGGACTAGCGGGATTGGTAGCGCAGATACGCAGTATTTT	CASRSRRTSGIGSADTQYF
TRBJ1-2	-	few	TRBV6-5	TGTGCCAGCAGTTACAGCTGGGGAGCTGGCTACACCTTC	CASSYSWGAGYTF
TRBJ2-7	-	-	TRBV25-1	TGTGCCAGCAGTGGACTCTACGAGCAGTACTTC	CASSGLYEQYF
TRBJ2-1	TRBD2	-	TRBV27	TGTGCCAGCAGTTTATGGCGGGAGGGAAGAGGGAATGAGCAGTTCTTC	CASSLWREGRGNEQFF
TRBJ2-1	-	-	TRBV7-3	TGTGCCAGCAGCTTAGATCGGGGATCCTACAATGAGCAGTTCTTC	CASSLDRGSYNEQFF
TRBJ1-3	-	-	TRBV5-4	TGTGCCAGCAGCTTTTGGGAGGAAAACACCATATATTTT	CASSFWEENTIYF
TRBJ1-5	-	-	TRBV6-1	TGTGCCAGCAGTGAAAGCTTAGGGGCAGGGCTGGGTCAGCCCCAGCATTTT	CASSESLGAGLGQPQHF
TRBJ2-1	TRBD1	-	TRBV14	TGTGCCAGCAGCCAAATAGGACAGGCGTTCTTC	CASSQIGQAFF
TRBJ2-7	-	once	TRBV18	TGTGCCAGCTCACCACAGTCAGGGGTATCCTACGAGCAGTACTTC	CASSPQSGVSYEQYF
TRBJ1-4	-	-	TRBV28	TGTGCCAGCAATGGGGGGGCCGGTGAAAAACTGTTTTTT	CASNGGAGEKLFF
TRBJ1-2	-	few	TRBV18	TGTGCCAGCTCCCCAGACACCAGCGGCTACACCTTC	CASSPDTSGYTF
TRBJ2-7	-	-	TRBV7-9	TGTGCCAGCAGCTTACCCCCCGGGTCTACCTACGAGCAGTACTTC	CASSLPPGSTYEQYF
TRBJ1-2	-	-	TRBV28	TGTGCCAGCAGGCCTCGGGGGAGTTATGGCTACACCTTC	CASRPRGSYGYTF
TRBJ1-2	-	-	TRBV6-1	TGTGCCAGCAGTGGACAGCTTCCTAGTTATGGCTACACCTTC	CASSGQLPSYGYTF
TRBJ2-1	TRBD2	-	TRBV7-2	TGTGCCAGCAGCCGACGGACTAGCGGTCTTTACAATGAGCAGTTCTTC	CASSRRTSGLYNEQFF